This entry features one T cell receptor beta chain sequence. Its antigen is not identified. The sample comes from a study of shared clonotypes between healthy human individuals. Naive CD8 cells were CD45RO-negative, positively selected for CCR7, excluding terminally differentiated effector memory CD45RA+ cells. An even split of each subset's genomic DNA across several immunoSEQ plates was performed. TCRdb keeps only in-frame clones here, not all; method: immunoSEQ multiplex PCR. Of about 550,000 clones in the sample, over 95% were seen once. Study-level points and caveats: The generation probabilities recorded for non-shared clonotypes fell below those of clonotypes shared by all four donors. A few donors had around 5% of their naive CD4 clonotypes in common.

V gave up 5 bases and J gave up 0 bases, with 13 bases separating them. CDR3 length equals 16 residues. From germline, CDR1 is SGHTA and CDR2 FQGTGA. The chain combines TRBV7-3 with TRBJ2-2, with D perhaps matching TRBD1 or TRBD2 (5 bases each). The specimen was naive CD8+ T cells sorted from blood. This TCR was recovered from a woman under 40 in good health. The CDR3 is CASSTGQDANTGELFF. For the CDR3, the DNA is TGTGCCAGCAGCACGGGGCAGGACGCGAACACCGGGGAGCTGTTTTTT.